This record looks at one TCR beta chain sequence and its context. This receptor's antigen is unknown. Base qualities are not recorded, but no much larger clone differs from it by a single base. The CDR3 runs 17 residues from the cysteine to the phenylalanine. Here the CDR3 DNA is all that survives: 51 bases in frame from base 1. The CDR1 and CDR2 encoded by the germline V gene (reference sequence) are SEHNR and FQNEAQ. After removal of 4 bases from V and 1 base from J, the junction retains 10 bases not matched to a gene. These data come from a study of technical replicates of blood from several donors (dated by TCRdb to about 2017). The method behind the library was the immunoSEQ multiplex PCR assay. Entries here come from immuneACCESS through TCRdb and include only in-frame sequences with V and J called. Some clones fail to appear in such tables; in the studies checked, an unresolved V gene covers under half of the shortfall, and the cause of the remainder is unknown. For this sample there are fewer than 100,000 clones; 75% to 95% appear just once. The ten largest clones represent 0.27% of the sample.

The sequenced material came from T cells isolated from PBMCs. The rearrangement combines TRBV7-9 with TRBJ2-7, with 10 bases in between that match TRBD2. This sequence was found in a human donor in good health. The CDR3 amino acid sequence is: CASSSYSLAGPSYEQYF. The nucleotide sequence reads TGTGCCAGCAGCTCCTACTCACTAGCGGGACCATCCTACGAGCAGTACTTC.